Listed below are T cell receptor beta chains from one sample, sequenced in a study of T cells in Graves' hyperthyroidism and ophthalmopathy. TCRdb passed the multiplex PCR reads through MiXCR, listing each CDR3 protein once. The sample includes 250,000 to 350,000 distinct CDR3 sequences, 16% of them seen just once. What was sequenced was blood. All receptors derive from a man under 40 with Graves' hyperthyroidism. Each CDR3 is given without its conserved first and last residue. The D gene is left open where the match is weak.

CDR3 length | D gene | V gene | CDR3 protein
11 | NA | TRBV6-1 | ASSLNVDSPLH
9 | NA | TRBV20-1 | SVDRDTEAF
16 | TRBD2 | TRBV28 | ATTPYVAGGPDYNEQF
12 | NA | TRBV5-1 | ASSFTSPEGEQY
10 | NA | TRBV20-1 | SAREGETEAF
15 | NA | TRBV5-1 | ASSSENWTFGGETQY
14 | TRBD1 | TRBV29-1 | SVVGTALRGANVLT
12 | NA | TRBV12-3/TRBV12-4 | ASSFITETYEQY
10 | NA | TRBV20-1 | SASGVGQPQH
11 | NA | TRBV7-9 | ASSSSGGYGYT
13 | NA | TRBV24-1 | ATSTGTFAGGELF
11 | TRBD2 | TRBV30 | AWSGTSYNEQF
13 | NA | TRBV3-1 | ASSHRRSSGNTIY
13 | NA | TRBV28 | ASKFAGESGQPQH
11 | TRBD2 | TRBV2 | ASTMGGRDTQY
12 | TRBD2 | TRBV4-2 | ASSQEDRTGGRD
15 | TRBD2 | TRBV27 | ASSPITLAGSYNEQF
12 | NA | TRBV20-1 | SASLGPWNQPQH
10 | NA | TRBV29-1 | SVGRGVAGYT
12 | NA | TRBV11-2 | ASSWSGSVTEAF
12 | NA | TRBV10-3 | ATGTGANTGELF
11 | NA | TRBV3-1 | ASSWGQQETQY
12 | NA | TRBV4-1 | ASSPSSLGEKLF
13 | TRBD1 | TRBV27 | ASSFLGDSNSPLH
11 | NA | TRBV20-1 | SARPRSSYEQY
11 | NA | TRBV30 | AWSPRLGEKLF
14 | NA | TRBV2 | ASSQTLGAQVNGYT
15 | TRBD1 | TRBV7-2 | ASSLVGQGVANEKLF
11 | NA | TRBV6-1 | ASRFPGSYEQY
15 | TRBD1 | TRBV18 | ASSPSFVTGGNSPLH
13 | NA | TRBV6-1 | ASSEVGGSSYEQY
13 | NA | TRBV10-3 | AISVTGGSTDTQY
12 | NA | TRBV6-1 | ASREASTGTEAF
15 | TRBD2 | TRBV4-1 | ASSLSTTSGYSYEQY
15 | NA | TRBV6-1 | ASSVSPRDGGTDTQY
13 | TRBD1 | TRBV5-1 | ASSDQGGEKQPQH
12 | NA | TRBV6-2/TRBV6-3 | ASSYHTLKYEQH
12 | TRBD1 | TRBV6-1 | ASSDRTGRYEQF
11 | NA | TRBV24-1 | ATSDQTNTEAF
12 | NA | TRBV5-1 | ASSSTGSTDTQY
13 | NA | TRBV10-1 | ASSASTARTGELF
12 | TRBD1 | TRBV15 | ATSARGLGTEAF
11 | TRBD1 | TRBV12-3/TRBV12-4 | ASTSRTGYGYT
10 | NA | TRBV20-1 | ALGRPYNEQF
13 | NA | TRBV28 | ASSTGASSNQPQH
11 | NA | TRBV5-1 | ASSLEAGLTQY
14 | NA | TRBV5-6 | ASSNLGRSSYNEQF
11 | NA | TRBV25-1 | ASSGRDNYEQF
13 | TRBD2 | TRBV18 | ASSPLAGTSDTQY
12 | NA | TRBV2 | ASRDRPANYGYT
13 | TRBD1 | TRBV27 | ASSPSGQGWNGYT
15 | TRBD1 | TRBV27 | ASSLTGTDLYNSPLH
12 | NA | TRBV9 | ASSVATSPNEQF
11 | TRBD1 | TRBV5-1 | ASRETGSYEQY
12 | TRBD2 | TRBV11-2 | ASSLNAGEGEQF
12 | NA | TRBV5-1 | ASTGHIVQETQY
16 | TRBD1 | TRBV18 | ASSHLGATGGISYEQY
10 | TRBD2 | TRBV12-3/TRBV12-4 | ASSLGLASQF
11 | NA | TRBV2 | ASKTGSYNEQF
17 | TRBD2 | TRBV28 | ASSGLAGATKSSYNEQF